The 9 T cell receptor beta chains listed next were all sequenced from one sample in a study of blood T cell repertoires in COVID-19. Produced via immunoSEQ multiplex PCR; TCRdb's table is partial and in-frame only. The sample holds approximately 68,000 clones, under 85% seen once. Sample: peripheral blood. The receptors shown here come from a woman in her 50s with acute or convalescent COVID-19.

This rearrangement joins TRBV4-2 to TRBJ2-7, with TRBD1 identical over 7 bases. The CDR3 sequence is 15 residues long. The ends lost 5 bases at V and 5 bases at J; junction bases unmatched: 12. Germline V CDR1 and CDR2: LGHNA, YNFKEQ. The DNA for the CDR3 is TGTGCCAGCAGCACATCACAGGGGATGTTCGACGAGCAGTACTTC. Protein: CASSTSQGMFDEQYF.

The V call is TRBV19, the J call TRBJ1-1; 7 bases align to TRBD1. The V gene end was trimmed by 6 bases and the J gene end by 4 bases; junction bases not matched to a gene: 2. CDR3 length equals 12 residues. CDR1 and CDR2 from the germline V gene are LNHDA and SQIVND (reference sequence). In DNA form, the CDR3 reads TGTGCCAGTAGAGACAGGGCCACTGAAGCTTTCTTT. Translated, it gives CASRDRATEAFF.

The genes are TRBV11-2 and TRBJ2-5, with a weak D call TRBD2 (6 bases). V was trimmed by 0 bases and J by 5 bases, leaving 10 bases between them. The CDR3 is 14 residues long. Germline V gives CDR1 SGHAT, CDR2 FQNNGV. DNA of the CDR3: TGTGCCAGCAGCTTAGATGGGGGGTACGAGACCCAGTACTTC. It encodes CASSLDGGYETQYF.

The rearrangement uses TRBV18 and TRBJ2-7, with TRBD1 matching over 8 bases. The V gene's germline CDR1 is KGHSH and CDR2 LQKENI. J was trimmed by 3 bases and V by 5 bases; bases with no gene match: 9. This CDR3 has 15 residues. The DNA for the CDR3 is TGTGCCAGCTCATCCTTTGGTGACAGGGGCTACGAGCAGTACTTC. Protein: CASSSFGDRGYEQYF.

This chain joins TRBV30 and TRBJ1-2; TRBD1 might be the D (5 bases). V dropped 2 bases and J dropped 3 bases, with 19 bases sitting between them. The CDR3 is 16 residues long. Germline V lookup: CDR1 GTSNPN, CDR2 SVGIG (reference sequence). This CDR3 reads CAWSSNVWGNHYGYTF. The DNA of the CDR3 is TGTGCCTGGAGTTCCAATGTGTGGGGCAACCACTATGGCTACACCTTC. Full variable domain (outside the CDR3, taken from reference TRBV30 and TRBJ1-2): SQTIHQWPATLVQPVGSPLSLECTVEGTSNPNLYWYRQAAGRGLQLLFYSVGIGQISSEVPQNLSASRPQDRQFILSSKKLLLSDSGFYLCAWSSNVWGNHYGYTFGSGTRLTVV.

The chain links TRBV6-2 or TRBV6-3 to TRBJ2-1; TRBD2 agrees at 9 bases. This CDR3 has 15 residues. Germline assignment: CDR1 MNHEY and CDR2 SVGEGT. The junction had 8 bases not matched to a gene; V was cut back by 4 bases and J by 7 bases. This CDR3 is CASSSPGLAVNEQFF. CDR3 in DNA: TGTGCCAGCAGTTCGCCGGGACTAGCTGTGAATGAGCAGTTCTTC.

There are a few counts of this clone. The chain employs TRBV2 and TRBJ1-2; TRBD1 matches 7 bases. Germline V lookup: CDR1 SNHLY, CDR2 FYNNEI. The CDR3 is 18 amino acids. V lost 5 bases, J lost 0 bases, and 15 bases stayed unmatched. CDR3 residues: CASSKTYGTAASNYGYTF. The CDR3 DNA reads TGTGCCAGCAGTAAAACTTACGGGACAGCCGCTTCTAACTATGGCTACACCTTC.

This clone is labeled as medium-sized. DNA for the CDR3: TGTGCCAGCAGCTTACTTAGGGTCAGGGCCGGGGAGCTGTTTTTT. Residues: CASSLLRVRAGELFF. This chain joins TRBV6-5 and TRBJ2-2; D might be TRBD1 (5 bases). CDR3 length equals 15 residues. Germline V gene data show CDR1 as MNHEY and CDR2 as SVGAGI. The ends were cut back, 6 bases at V and 6 bases at J, with 17 bases in the middle.

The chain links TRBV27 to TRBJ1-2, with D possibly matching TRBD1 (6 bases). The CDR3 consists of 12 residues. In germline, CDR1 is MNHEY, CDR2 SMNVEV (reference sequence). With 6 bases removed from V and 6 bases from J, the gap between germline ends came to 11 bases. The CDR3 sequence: CASSTGSDGYTF. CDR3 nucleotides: TGTGCCAGCAGCACAGGGTCTGATGGCTACACCTTC.